This T cell receptor beta chain was sequenced in a study of cytomegalovirus exposure and HLA in healthy donors. The wider study: The 120 validation repertoires, a later analysis reported, used the same platform as the 700 or so repertoires from the first cohort. Study-wide points: For cytomegalovirus status, the classifier reportedly gave diagnoses with high specificity and sensitivity. Later, an analysis found that TCR clusters from the first cohort tended to co-occur in the roughly 130 validation repertoires.

The donors were part of the validation cohort of 120 subjects. That cohort was separate from the first cohort, which comprised several hundred subjects. Here immunoSEQ multiplex PCR was the method, and the copy in TCRdb shows in-frame clones only, minus some. Of approximately 300,000 clones in the sample, 75% to 90% are singletons; the top ten hold about 1.2%. CDR1 MRHNA and CDR2 SNTAGT come from the germline V gene. Trimming cost V 2 bases and J 0 bases, with 8 bases left between them. CDR3 length equals 15 residues. As to this clone: Antigen unknown.

The sample was PBMCs. This TCR derives from a young woman in good health and CMV-seropositive. V gene TRBV6-4 combines with J gene TRBJ1-3; D remains ambiguous. DNA of the CDR3: TGTGCCAGCAGTGACGGTCAGGCCTCTGGAAACACCATATATTTT. It translates to CASSDGQASGNTIYF.